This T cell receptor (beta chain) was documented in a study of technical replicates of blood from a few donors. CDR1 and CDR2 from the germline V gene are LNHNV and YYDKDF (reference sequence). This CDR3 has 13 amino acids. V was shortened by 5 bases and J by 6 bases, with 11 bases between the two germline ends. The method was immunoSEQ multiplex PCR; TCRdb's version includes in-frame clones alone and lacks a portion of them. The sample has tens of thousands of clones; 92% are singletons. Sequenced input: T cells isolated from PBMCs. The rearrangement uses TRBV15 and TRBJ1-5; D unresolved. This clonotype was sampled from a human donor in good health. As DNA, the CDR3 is TGTGCCACCAGCTTAGAGCGAGGTCAGCCCCAGCATTTT. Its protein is CATSLERGQPQHF.